The TCR beta chain described here comes from a study of blood T cell repertoires in COVID-19. In the study overall: From T cells, B-cell-depleted T cells, or PBMCs came the material, which was cDNA or gDNA.

Individuals drawn from approximately 26 US areas were roughly 18 to 100 years old. From germline, CDR1 is SGHNT and CDR2 YYREEE (reference sequence). After removal of 0 bases from V and 3 bases from J, the junction contained 2 bases not matched to a gene. This CDR3 spans 14 amino acids. In the original analysis: It was from reference gene primer amplification that nucleated cell counts were estimated. Sequencing used immunoSEQ multiplex PCR; TCRdb keeps in-frame clones, though not all of them. The V and J calls and the clone size are those of that table, but D and trimming were determined from the DNA. Found here are hundreds of thousands of clones, 82% of them singletons; the top ten hold 3% to 4%.

V usage is TRBV5-4 and J usage is TRBJ1-2; 7 bases are shared with TRBD1. The source material was PBMCs or T cells enriched from blood (not recorded which). This clonotype was sampled from a woman aged 60-75 years who had recovered from COVID-19. As DNA, the CDR3 is TGTGCCAGCAGCTTGGAGGGGGCCCACTATGGCTACACCTTC. This codes for CASSLEGAHYGYTF. Drawing the rest from reference TRBV5-4 and TRBJ1-2, the complete variable domain is ETGVTQSPTHLIKTRGQQVTLRCSSQSGHNTVSWYQQALGQGPQFIFQYYREEENGRGNFPPRFSGLQFPNYSSELNVNALELDDSALYLCASSLEGAHYGYTFGSGTRLTVV.